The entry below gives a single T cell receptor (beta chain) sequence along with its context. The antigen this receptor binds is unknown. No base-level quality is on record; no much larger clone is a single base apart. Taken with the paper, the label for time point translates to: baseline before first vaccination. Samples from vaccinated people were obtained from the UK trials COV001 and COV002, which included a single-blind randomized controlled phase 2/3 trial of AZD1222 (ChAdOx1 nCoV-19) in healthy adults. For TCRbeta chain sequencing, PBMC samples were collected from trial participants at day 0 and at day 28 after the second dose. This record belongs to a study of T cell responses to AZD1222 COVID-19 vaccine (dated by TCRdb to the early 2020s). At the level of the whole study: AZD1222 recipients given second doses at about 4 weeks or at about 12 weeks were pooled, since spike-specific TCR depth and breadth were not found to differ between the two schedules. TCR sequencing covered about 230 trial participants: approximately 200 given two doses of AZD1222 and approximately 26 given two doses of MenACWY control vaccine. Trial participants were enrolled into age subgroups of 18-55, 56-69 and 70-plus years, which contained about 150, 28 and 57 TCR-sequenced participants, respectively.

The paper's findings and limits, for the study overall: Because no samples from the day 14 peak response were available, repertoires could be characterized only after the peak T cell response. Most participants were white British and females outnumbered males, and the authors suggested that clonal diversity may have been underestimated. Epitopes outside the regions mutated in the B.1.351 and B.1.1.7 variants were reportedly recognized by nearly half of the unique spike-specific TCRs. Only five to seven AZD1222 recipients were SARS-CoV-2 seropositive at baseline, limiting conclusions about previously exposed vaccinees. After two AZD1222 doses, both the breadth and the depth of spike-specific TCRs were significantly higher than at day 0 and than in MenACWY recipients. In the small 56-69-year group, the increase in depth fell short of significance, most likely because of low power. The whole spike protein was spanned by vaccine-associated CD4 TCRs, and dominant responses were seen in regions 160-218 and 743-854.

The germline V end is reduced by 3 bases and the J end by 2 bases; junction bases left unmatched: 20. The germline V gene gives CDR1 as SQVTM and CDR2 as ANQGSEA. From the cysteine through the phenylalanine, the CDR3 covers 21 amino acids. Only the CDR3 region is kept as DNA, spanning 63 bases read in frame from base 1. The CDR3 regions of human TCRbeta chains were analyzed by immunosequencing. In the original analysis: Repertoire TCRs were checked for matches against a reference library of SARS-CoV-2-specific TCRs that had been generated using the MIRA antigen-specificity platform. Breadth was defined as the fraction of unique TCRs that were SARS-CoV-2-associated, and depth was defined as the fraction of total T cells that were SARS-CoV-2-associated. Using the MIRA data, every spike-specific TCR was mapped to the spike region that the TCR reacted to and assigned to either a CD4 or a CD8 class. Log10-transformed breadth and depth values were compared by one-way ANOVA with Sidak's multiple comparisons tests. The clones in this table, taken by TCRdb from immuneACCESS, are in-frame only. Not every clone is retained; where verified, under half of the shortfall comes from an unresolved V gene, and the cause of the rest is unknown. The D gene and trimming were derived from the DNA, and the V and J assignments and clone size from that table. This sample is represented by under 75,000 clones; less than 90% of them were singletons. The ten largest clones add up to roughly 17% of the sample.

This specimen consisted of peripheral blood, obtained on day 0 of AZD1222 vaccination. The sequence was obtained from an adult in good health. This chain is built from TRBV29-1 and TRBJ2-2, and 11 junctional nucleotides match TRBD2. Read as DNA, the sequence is TGCAGCGTTGAGGCAATGCCAGGGGACCTAGCGGGAGGAGTTAACACCGGGGAGCTGTTTTTT. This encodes CSVEAMPGDLAGGVNTGELFF.